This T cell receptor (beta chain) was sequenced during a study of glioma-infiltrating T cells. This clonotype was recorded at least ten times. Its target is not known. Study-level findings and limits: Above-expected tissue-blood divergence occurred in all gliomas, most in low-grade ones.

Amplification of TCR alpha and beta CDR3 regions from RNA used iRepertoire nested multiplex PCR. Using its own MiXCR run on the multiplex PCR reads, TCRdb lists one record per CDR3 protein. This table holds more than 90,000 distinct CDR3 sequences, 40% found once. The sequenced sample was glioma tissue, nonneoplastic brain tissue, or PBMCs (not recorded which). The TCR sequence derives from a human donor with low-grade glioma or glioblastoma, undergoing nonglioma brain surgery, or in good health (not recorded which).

As DNA, the CDR3 is TGTGCCAGCAGCCAGGACCCCGGGGGATTTGATGAGCAGTTCTTC. Translation: CASSQDPGGFDEQFF. J is TRBJ2-1 and V is TRBV4-2, with a possible D match to TRBD2 (6 bases). This CDR3 comprises 15 residues. Trimming took off 3 bases at V and 8 bases at J, with 17 bases between the two ends. The germline CDR1 and CDR2 sequences are LGHNA and YNFKEQ.